This T cell receptor beta chain was recovered during a study of CD8 T cells in Susac syndrome. General study results and limits: The study admitted that it had a relatively small number of individuals in its TCR sequencing and HLA analysis.

When the RNA was reverse transcribed, random hexamers were used with an input of roughly 0.5 to 1 ug. Multiplex immunoSEQ PCR targeted 54 Vbeta and 13 Jbeta TCR beta segments. TCRdb processed the immunoSEQ multiplex PCR reads anew with MiXCR; each CDR3 protein has one entry. Of approximately 200,000 distinct CDR3 sequences in the sample, 90% to 95% were seen once. To note about this clonotype: Its antigen is unknown.

Negative isolation yielded the CD8+ and CD4+ T cells, while FACS enriched the TEMRA cells. This CDR3 has 14 amino acids. The V end lost 0 bases, the J end lost 6 bases, and 13 bases lay between the germline ends. CDR1 SGHRS and CDR2 YFSETQ come from the germline V gene. The receptor was derived from a human donor with multiple sclerosis. Material for sequencing was CD4+ T cells from PBMCs. The chain uses TRBV5-1 and TRBJ2-7, with D tentatively TRBD2 (7 bases). The CDR3 coding sequence is TGCGCCAGCAGCTTGGTGGCAGGGGAGGGCGAGCAGTACTTC. It codes for CASSLVAGEGEQYF.